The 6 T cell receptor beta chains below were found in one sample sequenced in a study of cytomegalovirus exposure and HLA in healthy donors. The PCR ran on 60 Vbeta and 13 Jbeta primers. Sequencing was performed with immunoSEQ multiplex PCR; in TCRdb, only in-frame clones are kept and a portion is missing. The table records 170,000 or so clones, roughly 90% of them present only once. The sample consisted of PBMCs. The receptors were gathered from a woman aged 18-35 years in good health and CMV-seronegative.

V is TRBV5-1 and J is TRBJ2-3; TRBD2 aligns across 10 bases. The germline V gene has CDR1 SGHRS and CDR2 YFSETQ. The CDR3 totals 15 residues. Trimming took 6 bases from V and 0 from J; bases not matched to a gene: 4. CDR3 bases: TGCGCCAGCACCTCTAGCGGGAGAAGCACAGATACGCAGTATTTT. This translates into CASTSSGRSTDTQYF.

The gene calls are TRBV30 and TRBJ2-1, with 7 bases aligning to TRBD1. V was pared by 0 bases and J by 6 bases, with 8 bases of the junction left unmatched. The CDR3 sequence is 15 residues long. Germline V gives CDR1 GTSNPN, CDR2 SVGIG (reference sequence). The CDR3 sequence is CAWSVPRGYVNEQFF. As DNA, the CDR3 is TGTGCCTGGAGTGTCCCCAGGGGGTACGTCAATGAGCAGTTCTTC.

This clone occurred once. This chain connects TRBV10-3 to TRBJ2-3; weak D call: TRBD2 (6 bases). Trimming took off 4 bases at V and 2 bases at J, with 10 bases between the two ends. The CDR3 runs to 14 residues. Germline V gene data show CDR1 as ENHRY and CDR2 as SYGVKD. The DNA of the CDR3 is TGTGCCATCAGTGCGCGGGACTTCACAGATACGCAGTATTTT. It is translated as CAISARDFTDTQYF.

The CDR3 DNA reads as TGCAGCGTCGAACTCTCGGTAGGACAGGGGGCGCGGGGCTCCTACAATGAGCAGTTCTTC. This encodes CSVELSVGQGARGSYNEQFF. This chain joins TRBV29-1 and TRBJ2-1; 11 positions agree with TRBD1. V shed 6 bases, J shed 0 bases, and the junction held 19 bases outside the gene matches. CDR3 length: 20 residues. Germline CDR1 reads SQVTM; CDR2 reads ANQGSEA.

CDR3 sequence: CASSETGGTLTGELFF. CDR3 bases: TGTGCCAGCAGTGAAACGGGCGGGACCCTCACCGGGGAGCTGTTTTTT. The genes are TRBV6-1 and TRBJ2-2, with a tentative D call TRBD2 (6 bases). Trimming removed 2 bases from V and 4 bases from J, with 14 bases in between. The CDR3 contains 16 residues. Germline assignment: CDR1 MNHNS and CDR2 SASEGT.

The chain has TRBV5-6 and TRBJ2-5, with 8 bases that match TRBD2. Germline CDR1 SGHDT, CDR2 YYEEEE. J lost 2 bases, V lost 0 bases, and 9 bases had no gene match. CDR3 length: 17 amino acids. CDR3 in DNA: TGTGCCAGCAGCTTGGGACTAGCGACTTTTAAACAAGAGACCCAGTACTTC. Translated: CASSLGLATFKQETQYF.